This TCR beta chain is from a study of shared clonotypes between healthy human individuals. The study, taken as a whole, reports: Depth of sequencing was expected to influence donor clonotype sharing.

Assay used: immunoSEQ multiplex PCR; TCRdb lists only in-frame clones, some missing. The sample shows roughly 450,000 clones, 60% to 85% of them seen only once. Unmatched junction bases numbered 16, after V lost 0 bases and J lost 7 bases. Germline CDR1 SGHRS, CDR2 YFSETQ. The CDR3 has 17 residues. On this clone itself: Its antigen remains unidentified.

The sample comprised PBMCs. This TCR came from a woman aged 40 to 50 in good health. Some clones in this sample may be carry-over from other donors' samples. The chain is built from TRBV5-1 and TRBJ2-7; TRBD2 matches 7 bases. CDR3 in DNA: TGCGCCAGCAGCTTGGGCCCTCTGGCGGGAGCCTCGACGGAGCAGTACTTC. Encoded protein: CASSLGPLAGASTEQYF.